A single sample gave rise to the 8 T cell receptor beta chains below, sequenced in a study of radiotherapy plus CTLA-4 blockade in lung cancer (dated by TCRdb to the late 2010s). The library was built by means of the immunoSEQ multiplex PCR assay. TCRdb re-hosts the immuneACCESS table, in-frame sequences only. Its copies lack some clones; in the studies checked, an unresolved V gene accounts for under half of them, and the cause for the rest is not known. Here the sample has nearly 110,000 clones; approximately 87% occur a single time. Jointly, the top ten make up roughly 2.5% of the sample. Sequencing was performed on peripheral blood, taken from a patient treated with radiotherapy plus ipilimumab. The receptor set was obtained from a human donor with non-small cell lung cancer that progressed on radiotherapy plus ipilimumab. Some clones in this sample may be carry-over from other donors' samples.

The chain is built from TRBV4-1 and TRBJ1-2; D not resolved. The germline CDR1 and CDR2 sequences are MGHRA and YSYEKL. The CDR3 loop spans 14 amino acids. The V end lost 1 base, the J end lost 2 bases, and 8 bases lay between the germline ends. CDR3 bases: TGCGCCAGCAGCCAAGTCAGCGCAAACTATGGCTACACCTTC. The encoded protein is CASSQVSANYGYTF.

This clone was detected once. The genes are TRBV6-1 and TRBJ1-4; D not resolved. The V gene lost 6 bases and the J gene lost 7 bases, with 15 bases spanning the gap. This CDR3 is built from 14 residues. Germline loops: CDR1 MNHNS, CDR2 SASEGT. The CDR3 nucleotides are TGTGCCAGCAGATCGTGGACCGACGCTGAAAAACTGTTTTTT. It yields the protein CASRSWTDAEKLFF.

The chain recombines TRBV19 with TRBJ2-1, with 10 nucleotides matching TRBD1. Germline V gene data show CDR1 as LNHDA and CDR2 as SQIVND (reference sequence). The CDR3 is 16 amino acids. Trimming cost V 2 bases and J 9 bases; bases outside gene matches: 10. CDR3 residues: CASSISGDRGSFEQFF. DNA of the CDR3: TGTGCCAGTAGTATAAGTGGGGACAGGGGTTCCTTTGAGCAGTTCTTC.

This clone has a single count. V gene TRBV5-4 combines with J gene TRBJ1-2; no clear D. Trimming left V 2 bases short and J 8 bases short, with 10 bases between. CDR1 SGHNT and CDR2 YYREEE come from the germline V gene (reference sequence). This CDR3 comprises 12 residues. The CDR3 bases are TGTGCCAGCAGCTTTTCAGGACTCGGCTACACCTTC. This codes for CASSFSGLGYTF.

The chain uses TRBV2 and TRBJ2-7; 12 positions match TRBD1. The V gene end was trimmed by 7 bases and the J gene end by 6 bases; junction bases not matched to a gene: 13. This CDR3 has 16 residues. From germline, CDR1 is SNHLY and CDR2 FYNNEI. The CDR3 region has the DNA TGTGCCAGCAATCCCCCCCGGGACAGGGGGCTTTCCGAGCAGTACTTC. It codes for CASNPPRDRGLSEQYF.

CDR3 in amino acids: CASSWDRDYTDTQYF. The CDR3 DNA sequence: TGTGCCAGCAGTTGGGACAGGGACTACACAGATACGCAGTATTTT. The J gene is TRBJ2-3, the V gene TRBV6-1, with 9 bases aligning to TRBD1. Germline loops: CDR1 MNHNS, CDR2 SASEGT. This CDR3 has 15 amino acids. The V and J ends lost 5 bases and 2 bases, in that order; junction bases with no gene match: 5.

This clone has just one count. The V call is TRBV18, the J call TRBJ2-3; perhaps TRBD2 as D (6 bases). The CDR3 is made up of 17 amino acids. The V gene's germline CDR1 is KGHSH and CDR2 LQKENI. V was trimmed by 0 bases and J by 6 bases, leaving 19 bases between them. Written as DNA, the CDR3 is TGTGCCAGCTCACCACCGCGGGGCACTGGGGGTTTGGATACGCAGTATTTT. Protein product: CASSPPRGTGGLDTQYF.

The V call is TRBV18, the J call TRBJ2-3; the D gene is possibly TRBD2 (5 bases). Per germline, CDR1 KGHSH and CDR2 LQKENI. This CDR3 has 12 amino acids. The V end was cut by 6 bases, the J end by 3 bases, with 7 bases between. This CDR3 is CASSEGTDTQYF. The CDR3 DNA is TGTGCCAGCTCCGAGGGAACAGATACGCAGTATTTT.